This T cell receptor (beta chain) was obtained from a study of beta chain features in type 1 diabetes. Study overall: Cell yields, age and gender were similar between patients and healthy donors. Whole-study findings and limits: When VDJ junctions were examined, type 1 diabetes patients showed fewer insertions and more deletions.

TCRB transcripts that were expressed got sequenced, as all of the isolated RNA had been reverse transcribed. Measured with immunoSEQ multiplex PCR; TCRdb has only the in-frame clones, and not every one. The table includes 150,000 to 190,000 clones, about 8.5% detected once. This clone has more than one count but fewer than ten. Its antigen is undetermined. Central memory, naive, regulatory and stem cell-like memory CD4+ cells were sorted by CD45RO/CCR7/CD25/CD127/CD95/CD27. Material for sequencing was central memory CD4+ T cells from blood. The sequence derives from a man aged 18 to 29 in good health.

This chain's CDR3 is CASSPETAGNQPQHF. The CDR3 bases are TGTGCCAGCTCACCAGAGACAGCCGGCAATCAGCCCCAGCATTTT. The chain recombines TRBV18 with TRBJ1-5; perhaps TRBD1 as D (5 bases). This CDR3 region has 15 residues. Looked up from germline, CDR1 is KGHSH and CDR2 is LQKENI. The ends were cut back, 2 bases at V and 2 bases at J, with 10 bases in the middle.